Reported below is one T cell receptor (beta chain). Its antigen is unidentified. The data derive from a study of T cells in tumors after PD-1 blockade. Overall study context: During anti-PD-1 treatment, some patients continued daily vismodegib 150 mg. Findings and limits, study-wide: Blood contained about 45% of the tumor's TCR clonotypes.

Germline-derived CDR1 and CDR2 are LGHNA and YSLEER. This CDR3 spans 16 amino acids. Between the trimmed V and J ends, which lost 0 bases and 0 bases, there was a span of 8 bases. The table came from immunoSEQ multiplex PCR; TCRdb's copy has only in-frame clones and leaves some out. The sample holds roughly 33,000 clones, roughly 73% seen once. This receptor was identified in a human donor with basal cell carcinoma. The sample was PBMCs, taken before anti-PD-1 treatment. The rearrangement uses TRBV4-3 and TRBJ2-2; TRBD1 is a possible D gene (6 bases). CDR3 DNA: TGCGCCAGCAGCCAAGATCGGACAGCGAACACCGGGGAGCTGTTTTTT. Residues: CASSQDRTANTGELFF.